Listed below are T cell receptor beta chains from one sample, sequenced in a study of T cell changes during pregnancy in multiple sclerosis. Repertoires were generated with immunoSEQ multiplex PCR, while TCRdb's copy carries only in-frame clones and drops some. The sample holds tens of thousands of clones, more than 75% seen once. Material: CD8+ T cells from peripheral blood mononuclear cells, obtained before pregnancy. All receptors come from a female donor with multiple sclerosis, enrolled in a pregnancy study. The CDR3 runs from the conserved cysteine through the conserved F or W. A D gene is named only where the DNA matches it firmly. The size of a clone is reported for some rows only, either as once, few or many, or as a class for expanded clones.

cdr3_length | clone_size | j_call | d_call | v_call | cdr3_aa | cdr3_nt
12 | NA | TRBJ2-1 | NA | TRBV7-6 | CASSGRRGEQFF | TGTGCCAGCAGCGGTAGAAGGGGTGAGCAGTTCTTC
18 | NA | TRBJ2-6 | NA | TRBV9 | CASSVPRDTSSGANVLTF | TGTGCCAGCAGCGTACCCCGGGACACCTCCTCTGGGGCCAACGTCCTGACTTTC
17 | NA | TRBJ1-4 | NA | TRBV11-2 | CASSLGLGRGVNEKLFF | TGTGCCAGCAGCTTAGGTCTGGGCAGGGGCGTTAATGAAAAACTGTTTTTT
15 | NA | TRBJ2-7 | TRBD1 | TRBV5-8 | CASTLGQGLSYEQYF | TGTGCCAGCACCCTGGGACAGGGGCTATCCTACGAGCAGTACTTC
15 | NA | TRBJ1-5 | TRBD1 | TRBV19 | CASSWGQGVIGAQHF | TGTGCCAGTAGTTGGGGACAGGGGGTAATCGGGGCCCAGCATTTT
13 | NA | TRBJ2-1 | NA | TRBV6-4 | CASSDPHYNEQFF | TGTGCCAGCAGTGACCCACACTACAATGAGCAGTTCTTC
14 | NA | TRBJ2-2 | NA | TRBV9 | CASSVGQNTGELFF | TGTGCCAGCAGCGTGGGGCAGAACACCGGGGAGCTGTTTTTT
16 | NA | TRBJ2-3 | NA | TRBV12-5 | CASGSWAEFGADTQYF | TGTGCTAGTGGTTCCTGGGCGGAGTTCGGGGCAGATACGCAGTATTTT
13 | NA | TRBJ2-1 | NA | TRBV30 | CAWYRVNYNEQFF | TGTGCCTGGTACCGAGTAAACTACAATGAGCAGTTCTTC
15 | NA | TRBJ1-2 | NA | TRBV7-8 | CASSLSSTGNYGYTF | TGTGCCAGCAGCTTAAGTTCTACAGGCAACTATGGCTACACCTTC
17 | few | TRBJ2-1 | NA | TRBV4-3 | CASSQDSSEVAYNEQFF | TGCGCCAGCAGCCAAGATTCGTCCGAGGTGGCCTACAATGAGCAGTTCTTC
16 | NA | TRBJ1-2 | NA | TRBV19 | CASSFSPRGPNYGYTF | TGTGCCAGTAGTTTCTCCCCCAGGGGACCCAACTATGGCTACACCTTC
15 | NA | TRBJ1-5 | NA | TRBV4-1 | CASSQVGGIGQPQHF | TGCGCCAGCAGCCAAGTCGGAGGCATCGGTCAGCCCCAGCATTTT
14 | NA | TRBJ1-2 | NA | TRBV14 | CASSPPGRVDGYTF | TGTGCCAGCAGCCCCCCAGGCAGGGTTGATGGCTACACCTTC
18 | NA | TRBJ1-2 | TRBD1 | TRBV7-9 | CASSRSLPTRGLDYGYTF | TGTGCCAGCAGCCGAAGTCTCCCCACCAGGGGGCTGGACTATGGCTACACCTTC
14 | NA | TRBJ2-7 | TRBD1 | TRBV29-1 | CSVEDRDSSYEQYF | TGCAGCGTTGAAGATCGGGACAGCTCCTACGAGCAGTACTTC
15 | NA | TRBJ1-6 | NA | TRBV5-4 | CASSLVGQGDSPLHF | TGTGCCAGCAGCTTGGTTGGCCAGGGCGATTCACCCCTCCACTTT
15 | NA | TRBJ1-2 | NA | TRBV9 | CASSGGGTTNYGYTF | TGTGCCAGCAGCGGCGGTGGGACAACCAACTATGGCTACACCTTC
14 | NA | TRBJ2-1 | NA | TRBV29-1 | CSGLGLLRGNEQFF | TGCAGCGGCCTAGGACTCCTCCGGGGCAATGAGCAGTTCTTC
16 | once | TRBJ2-5 | TRBD2 | TRBV9 | CASSVGETSGGETQYF | TGTGCCAGCAGCGTAGGGGAGACTAGCGGGGGGGAGACCCAGTACTTC
14 | NA | TRBJ1-1 | TRBD1 | TRBV19 | CASSRGQGNTEAFF | TGTGCCAGTAGTAGGGGACAGGGAAACACTGAAGCTTTCTTT
12 | NA | TRBJ1-2 | NA | TRBV7-8 | CASSLGGDGYTF | TGTGCCAGCAGCCTTGGGGGGGATGGCTACACCTTC
12 | NA | TRBJ1-2 | NA | TRBV30 | CAWMVWQGAYTF | TGTGCCTGGATGGTATGGCAGGGCGCCTACACCTTC
11 | NA | TRBJ1-1 | TRBD1 | TRBV6-4 | CASGGQPEAFF | TGTGCCAGCGGGGGACAGCCCGAAGCTTTCTTT
16 | NA | TRBJ1-5 | NA | TRBV4-2 | CASSQGGTGENQPQHF | TGTGCCAGCAGCCAAGGTGGTACGGGAGAAAATCAGCCCCAGCATTTT
14 | NA | TRBJ1-1 | NA | TRBV10-2 | CASRWGLENTEAFF | TGCGCCAGCAGGTGGGGACTCGAGAACACTGAAGCTTTCTTT
16 | NA | TRBJ2-1 | NA | TRBV15 | CATSRVGHSSYNEQFF | TGTGCCACCAGCAGGGTCGGACACAGCTCCTACAATGAGCAGTTCTTC
15 | NA | TRBJ2-7 | TRBD1 | TRBV4-1 | CASSQLRGQIYEQYF | TGCGCCAGCAGCCAACTAAGGGGACAGATCTACGAGCAGTACTTC
19 | NA | TRBJ2-3 | TRBD2 | TRBV4-2 | CASSQDLGLAGLSEDTQYF | TGTGCCAGCAGCCAAGACTTGGGACTAGCGGGGCTATCTGAGGATACGCAGTATTTT
16 | NA | TRBJ2-4 | NA | TRBV7-2 | CASSLDNRVPKNIQYF | TGTGCCAGCAGCTTAGATAACAGGGTACCCAAAAACATTCAGTACTTC
11 | NA | TRBJ2-1 | TRBD1 | TRBV4-1 | CASSQDGTAVF | TGCGCCAGCAGCCAAGACGGGACAGCGGTCTTC